This TCR beta chain was recovered during a study of T-cell reconstitution after alpha-beta-depleted transplantation in children. V trimming: 6 bases; J trimming: 1 base; junction bases outside the gene matches: 5. Germline CDR1 reads DFQATT; CDR2 reads SNEGSKA (reference sequence). This CDR3 has 13 residues. This clonotype was counted at least ten times. Preparation of the TCRbeta library involved a method that used unique molecular identifiers. TCRdb re-analysed the PCR reads in MiXCR, keeping a single row per CDR3 protein. The sample records over 150,000 distinct CDR3 sequences, approximately 6.3% being singletons.

J is TRBJ2-5 and V is TRBV20-1; 7 bases line up with TRBD1. Specimen: PBMCs, collected before TCRalphabeta/CD19-depleted stem cell transplant. This receptor was taken from a boy younger than 10 with acute lymphoblastic leukemia, due to receive a stem cell transplant. Here the CDR3 reads CSAPGGSQETQYF. The CDR3 DNA follows: TGCAGTGCACCAGGGGGTAGCCAAGAGACCCAGTACTTC.